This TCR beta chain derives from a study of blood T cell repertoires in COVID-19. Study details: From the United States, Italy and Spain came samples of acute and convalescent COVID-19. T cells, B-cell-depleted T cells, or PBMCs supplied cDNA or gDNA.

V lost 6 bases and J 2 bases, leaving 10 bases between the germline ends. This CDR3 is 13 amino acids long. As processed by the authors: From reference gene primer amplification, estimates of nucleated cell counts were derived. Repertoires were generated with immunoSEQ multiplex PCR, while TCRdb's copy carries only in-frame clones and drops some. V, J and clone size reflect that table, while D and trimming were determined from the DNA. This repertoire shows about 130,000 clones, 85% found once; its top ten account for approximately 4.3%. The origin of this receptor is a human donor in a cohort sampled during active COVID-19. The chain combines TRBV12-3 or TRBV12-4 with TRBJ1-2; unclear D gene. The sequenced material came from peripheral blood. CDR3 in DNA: TGTGCCAGCAGCCTAGCCAGGAACTATGGCTACACCTTC. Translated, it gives CASSLARNYGYTF.